These 8 T cell receptor beta chains were sequenced from one sample in a study of siplizumab effects on memory and regulatory T cells. Profiling relied on immunoSEQ multiplex PCR, and the TCRdb table lists in-frame clones only, not all of them. Of roughly 100,000 clones in the sample, 92% were seen once. Sequencing input: CD4+ T cells sorted from blood. All receptors derive from a human donor in good health.

The CDR3 loop is CAIPGGYFFGRVTDTQYF. Written as DNA, the CDR3 is TGTGCCATCCCGGGGGGTTACTTTTTCGGGAGGGTTACAGATACGCAGTATTTT. The chain employs TRBV10-3 and TRBJ2-3; the match to TRBD2 covers 8 bases. Germline CDR1 is ENHRY and CDR2 is SYGVKD. V shed 8 bases, J shed 3 bases, and the junction held 19 bases outside the gene matches. The CDR3 consists of 18 residues.

This chain uses TRBV28 with TRBJ1-5; D remains ambiguous. The CDR3 contains 14 residues. The V gene's germline CDR1 is MDHEN and CDR2 SYDVKM. V lost 6 bases to trimming and J lost 6 bases, with 15 bases between them. The chain's CDR3 is CASRGRMTAQPQHF. The CDR3 bases are TGTGCCAGCAGGGGGAGGATGACCGCTCAGCCCCAGCATTTT.

There are a few counts of this clone. The rearrangement joins TRBV7-2 to TRBJ2-5; D is unresolved. V was clipped by 5 bases and J by 1 base, with 8 bases between them. This CDR3 has 13 amino acids. The germline gives CDR1 SGHTA, CDR2 FQGNSA. CDR3 sequence (DNA): TGTGCCAGCAGCCCCGCGGCCCAAGAGACCCAGTACTTC. Translating gives CASSPAAQETQYF.

V is TRBV6-5 and J is TRBJ2-2, with 8 positions matching TRBD2. There are 14 residues in the CDR3. Germline assignment: CDR1 MNHEY and CDR2 SVGAGI. V trimming: 7 bases; J trimming: 4 bases; junction bases outside the gene matches: 5. The CDR3 loop reads CASTRLARTGELFF. In DNA form, the CDR3 reads TGTGCCAGCACCCGACTAGCGCGCACCGGGGAGCTGTTTTTT.

The chain employs TRBV15 and TRBJ2-5; the D gene is possibly TRBD1 (6 bases). V lost 8 bases and J lost 1, with 11 bases in between. CDR1 and CDR2 (germline): LNHNV, YYDKDF (reference sequence). CDR3 length: 13 residues. The CDR3 is CATSQGVQETQYF. The CDR3 DNA sequence: TGTGCCACCTCACAGGGTGTCCAAGAGACCCAGTACTTC. The variable domain in full, with the rest retrieved from reference TRBV15 and TRBJ2-5, is DAMVIQNPRYQVTQFGKPVTLSCSQTLNHNVMYWYQQKSSQAPKLLFHYYDKDFNNEADTPDNFQSRRPNTSFCFLDIRSPGLGDTAMYLCATSQGVQETQYFGPGTRLLVL.

The J gene is TRBJ2-7, the V gene TRBV5-1; TRBD1 aligns across 10 bases. The germline V gene has CDR1 SGHRS and CDR2 YFSETQ. The trim removed 3 bases at V and 6 bases at J, leaving 9 bases unmatched. The CDR3 extends over 15 amino acids. The CDR3 reads CASSSGTGAGSEQYF. The CDR3 region has the DNA TGCGCCAGCAGCTCCGGGACAGGGGCGGGGAGCGAGCAGTACTTC.

The gene calls are TRBV6-5 and TRBJ1-1, with TRBD1 as a possible D gene (5 bases). Germline assignment: CDR1 MNHEY and CDR2 SVGAGI. The CDR3 is 14 amino acids. Trimming cost V 2 bases and J 4 bases, with 11 bases left between them. This CDR3 is CASSYLQGTTEAFF. The CDR3, as DNA: TGTGCCAGCAGTTACCTCCAGGGAACCACTGAAGCTTTCTTT.

The J gene is TRBJ2-2, the V gene TRBV27, with D perhaps matching TRBD1 (6 bases). Deletions cut 7 bases from V and 7 bases from J, with 16 bases between. Germline-derived CDR1 and CDR2 are MNHEY and SMNVEV (reference sequence). This CDR3 contains 14 residues. DNA for the CDR3: TGTGCCAGCAAGGTGAACAGGGACAACGGGGAGCTGTTTTTT. This gives the protein CASKVNRDNGELFF.